A selection of T cell receptor beta chains follows, all from one sample in a study of Graves' ophthalmopathy and Graves' hyperthyroidism. TCRdb re-called the multiplex PCR reads with MiXCR, one entry per CDR3 protein. The sample yields roughly 1.1 million distinct CDR3 sequences, less than 45% seen once. The source material was peripheral blood or thyroid tissue (not recorded which). The receptors here all came from an adult man with Graves' hyperthyroidism. CDR3s include the opening cysteine and the closing phenylalanine or tryptophan. A D gene is named only where the DNA matches it firmly. Size is stated for part of the rows, as once, few or many counts, or as a class when the clone is expanded.

>TRBV7-8|TRBD2|TRBJ2-7|many
TGTGCCAGCAGCTTAGCTGCGGGGGGCTGGTCCTACGAGCAGTACTTC
CASSLAAGGWSYEQYF
>TRBV29-1|.|TRBJ2-7|.
TGCAGCGTCCGGGGGATGATCGGCGAGCAGTACTTC
CSVRGMIGEQYF
>TRBV15|.|TRBJ1-2|many
TGTGCCACCAGCACAGACCTACGGGGAGAGAATGGCTACACCTTC
CATSTDLRGENGYTF
>TRBV20-1|.|TRBJ2-5|few
TGCAGTGCTCCTAGGGGCGAGACCCAGTACTTC
CSAPRGETQYF
>TRBV10-3|TRBD2|TRBJ2-2|many
TGTGCCATCACGGGGGGCACCGGGGAGCTGTTTTTT
CAITGGTGELFF
>TRBV27|.|TRBJ1-6|many
TGTGCCAGCAGCCGGAAAGCAGATTCACCCCTCCACTTT
CASSRKADSPLHF
>TRBV10-3|.|TRBJ1-5|.
TGTGCCAGCAGTTCTCGGGGGCTCAATGGCAATCAGCCCCAGCATTTT
CASSSRGLNGNQPQHF
>TRBV19|.|TRBJ1-2|.
TGTGCCAGTAGTACCAGGGACTACTATGGCTACACCTTC
CASSTRDYYGYTF
>TRBV4-2|.|TRBJ2-5|.
TGTGCCAGCAGCCCAGGGTTGAAGGAGACCCAGTACTTC
CASSPGLKETQYF
>TRBV10-3|TRBD1|TRBJ2-5|.
TGTGCCAGCCTACGGGGACAGGGGCCCGCGGGCTACACCCAACGAGGAGAGACCCAGTACTTC
CASLRGQGPAGYTQRGETQYF
>TRBV7-9|.|TRBJ1-2|.
TGTGCCAGCACCACAAGGGGGGGACTCCACTTC
CASTTRGGLHF
>TRBV20-1|TRBD1|TRBJ2-7|.
TGCAGTGCGGCGGATGAGGACAGGGACCCAAACGAGCAGTACTTC
CSAADEDRDPNEQYF
>TRBV7-2|TRBD2|TRBJ2-2|.
TGTGCCAGCAGCTTAGTTGGGGGGGGGATGATTCTACGGGAGCTGTTTTTT
CASSLVGGGMILRELFF
>TRBV7-9|TRBD1|TRBJ1-6|.
TGTGCCAGCAGCCGGGACAGGGGCACGGAGACCCTCCACTTT
CASSRDRGTETLHF
>TRBV29-1|TRBD1|TRBJ1-3|.
TGCAGCGTTGAATCCCGAGAACCCGGACAGGCGAGCTCTGGAAACACCATATATTTT
CSVESREPGQASSGNTIYF
>TRBV25-1|.|TRBJ2-7|once
TGTGCCAGCAGTTTAAAGCTCGGGACTCCGATTACCGGCGAGCAGTACTTC
CASSLKLGTPITGEQYF
>TRBV29-1|TRBD1|TRBJ2-5|few
TGCAGCGTTGGGGGGGACAGGGGGAGTGTGGAGACCCAGTACTTC
CSVGGDRGSVETQYF
>TRBV6-1|.|TRBJ1-2|.
TGTGCCAGCAGTGAAGCGTCCTCAGGGCGCTATGGCTACACCTTC
CASSEASSGRYGYTF
>TRBV12-3/TRBV12-4|.|TRBJ1-1|many
TGTGCCAGCAGAATCACGGGGGACACTGAAGCTTTCTTT
CASRITGDTEAFF
>TRBV9|TRBD2|TRBJ2-5|once
TGTGCCAGCAGCGTAGCGGGAGGGGAACCCGGGGCCCAGTACTTC
CASSVAGGEPGAQYF
>TRBV19|TRBD1|TRBJ1-4|many
TGTGCCAGTAGTACTCATTCCTCGGGACAGGGGAGAGAAAAACTGTTTTTT
CASSTHSSGQGREKLFF
>TRBV20-1|.|TRBJ1-4|.
TGCAGTGCCACCAGGGTTGGCGAAAAACTGTTTTTT
CSATRVGEKLFF
>TRBV12-3/TRBV12-4|.|TRBJ1-1|.
TGTGCCAGCAGTCCCCGGTTGGTCGGGGAATTGATGAACACTGAAGCTTTCTTT
CASSPRLVGELMNTEAFF
>TRBV7-9|.|TRBJ1-3|many
TGTGCCAGCAGCTTAGTAGAGGGGCGACCTTCTGGAAACACCATATATTTT
CASSLVEGRPSGNTIYF
>TRBV2|.|TRBJ1-2|many
TGTGCCAGCAGTGATCCAGGGTCCTATGGCTACACCTTC
CASSDPGSYGYTF
>TRBV2|.|TRBJ2-7|few
TGTGCCAGCAGTGAATGGGCAGCCCAGGGAGAGCAGTACTTC
CASSEWAAQGEQYF
>TRBV20-1|.|TRBJ1-1|.
TGCAGTGCCACTGATCGCGGAGGTTGGGCTTTCTTT
CSATDRGGWAFF
>TRBV6-1|.|TRBJ1-2|.
TGTGACAGCAGTGAGACGGGATATGGCTACACCTTC
CDSSETGYGYTF
>TRBV7-2|TRBD1|TRBJ1-5|.
TGTGCCAGCAGGGGGACAGGGGAAGACGATCAGCCCCAGCATTTT
CASRGTGEDDQPQHF
>TRBV7-9|TRBD2|TRBJ2-7|many
TGTGCCAGCAGCTTTCTGCGGGAGGGCCGAGGGAACGAGCAGTACTTC
CASSFLREGRGNEQYF
>TRBV30|.|TRBJ2-7|.
TGTGCCTGGGCTCGAAGGCGCGACTACGAGCAGTACTTC
CAWARRRDYEQYF
>TRBV7-2|.|TRBJ1-1|.
TGTGCCAGCAGCTGGGTTAAGGGGAAAAGTGCTGAAGCTTTCTTT
CASSWVKGKSAEAFF
>TRBV10-3|TRBD1|TRBJ2-7|many
TGTGCCATCGCCCCCGGGACAGCCTACGAGCAGTACTTC
CAIAPGTAYEQYF
>TRBV7-2|TRBD1|TRBJ2-7|.
TGTGCCAGCAGCCAAACCTACAGGGGACGGGAAATCTACGAGCAGTACTTC
CASSQTYRGREIYEQYF
>TRBV7-9|TRBD2|TRBJ2-3|.
TGTGCCAGCAGCCCCGCGGGCGGGGGAGGCACAGATACGCAGTATTTT
CASSPAGGGGTDTQYF
>TRBV27|.|TRBJ1-6|.
TGTGCCAGCAGTTTGTTAGGAATTAATTCACCCCTCCACTTT
CASSLLGINSPLHF
>TRBV5-1|.|TRBJ1-6|.
TGCGCCAGCAGCCGGGTTACCGTGCGCGATTCACCCCTCCACTTT
CASSRVTVRDSPLHF
>TRBV2|TRBD2|TRBJ2-2|many
TGTGCCAGCAGATGGACTAGCGGGTACACCGGGGAGCTGTTTTTT
CASRWTSGYTGELFF
>TRBV9|.|TRBJ2-2|many
TGTGCCAGCAGCGTAGTAACGGGCGGGTCCGGGGAGCTGTTTTTT
CASSVVTGGSGELFF
>TRBV7-2|.|TRBJ1-6|.
TGTGCCAGCAGCTGGCCAGGGAATGTTGGTTCACCCCTCCACTTT
CASSWPGNVGSPLHF
>TRBV4-3|.|TRBJ2-7|few
TGCGCCAGCAGCCGACATCTTGAGAGCTCCTACGAGCAGTACTTC
CASSRHLESSYEQYF
>TRBV3-1|TRBD1|TRBJ1-2|few
TGTGCCAGCAGCGATCAGGACAGGTTCTTCTATGGCTACACCTTC
CASSDQDRFFYGYTF
>TRBV12-3/TRBV12-4|.|TRBJ1-2|many
TGTGCCAGCAGTACTCGACCCTTTGGCTACACCTTC
CASSTRPFGYTF